Shown below are 5 T cell receptor beta chains from a single sample sequenced in a study of T cells after posttransplantation cyclophosphamide. The table came from immunoSEQ multiplex PCR; TCRdb's copy has only in-frame clones and leaves some out. The sample is made up of 40,000 to 55,000 clones, none counted only once. Sequencing input: PBMCs. The receptors shown here come from a man in his forties in good health, CMV-negative, and a related stem cell transplant donor.

This clone was counted many times. The V gene is TRBV5-8, the J gene TRBJ2-1; unclear D gene. This CDR3 comprises 12 residues. Trimming took off 8 bases at V and 2 bases at J, with 8 bases between the two ends. Germline V CDR1 and CDR2: SGHTS, YDEGEE. CDR3 region: CARSRAYNEQFF. The CDR3 nucleotides read TGTGCCAGATCCCGGGCCTACAATGAGCAGTTCTTC.

Ten or more counts support this clone. The chain carries TRBV27 and TRBJ1-5; 7 positions match TRBD1. The CDR3 extends over 14 amino acids. The germline CDR1 and CDR2 sequences are MNHEY and SMNVEV (reference sequence). Trimming cost V 3 bases and J 4 bases; bases outside gene matches: 3. CDR3 protein: CASSFGQVNQPQHF. In DNA, the CDR3 is TGTGCCAGCAGTTTCGGACAGGTGAATCAGCCCCAGCATTTT.

The rearrangement links TRBV28 to TRBJ1-2; D is possibly TRBD1 (6 bases). V was clipped by 8 bases and J by 4 bases, with 11 bases between them. Looked up from germline, CDR1 is MDHEN and CDR2 is SYDVKM. The CDR3 length is 12 residues. Here the CDR3 DNA reads TGTGCCAGCCGACAGGACGGCTATGGCTACACCTTC. It translates to CASRQDGYGYTF.

At least ten counts were recorded for this clone. V and J are TRBV11-3 and TRBJ2-5; TRBD2 might be the D (6 bases). The germline CDR1 and CDR2 sequences are SGHNT and YENEEA. The CDR3 has 14 amino acids. Between the trimmed V and J ends, which lost 0 bases and 5 bases, there was a span of 10 bases. CDR3 bases: TGTGCCAGCAGCTTAGATGGCCGGGGGGAGACCCAGTACTTC. Protein product: CASSLDGRGETQYF. The full variable domain, its missing parts supplied by reference TRBV11-3 and TRBJ2-5, is EAGVVQSPRYKIIEKKQPVAFWCNPISGHNTLYWYLQNLGQGPELLIRYENEEAVDDSQLPKDRFSAERLKGVDSTLKIQPAELGDSAVYLCASSLDGRGETQYFGPGTRLLVL.

This clone was recorded at least ten times. This sequence joins TRBV30 and TRBJ2-3; the match to TRBD1 covers 10 bases. The CDR3 length is 16 residues. Germline V CDR1 and CDR2: GTSNPN, SVGIG (reference sequence). With 3 bases clipped from V and 3 bases from J, the junction kept 9 bases outside the gene matches. CDR3 protein: CAWRGTGAGNTDTQYF. Here the CDR3 DNA reads TGTGCCTGGAGGGGGACAGGGGCCGGCAATACAGATACGCAGTATTTT. Filled out from reference TRBV30 and TRBJ2-3, the complete variable domain reads SQTIHQWPATLVQPVGSPLSLECTVEGTSNPNLYWYRQAAGRGLQLLFYSVGIGQISSEVPQNLSASRPQDRQFILSSKKLLLSDSGFYLCAWRGTGAGNTDTQYFGPGTRLTVL.